A selection of T cell receptor beta chains follows, all from one sample in a study. TCRdb reprocessed the RT-PCR reads with MiXCR, giving one entry per CDR3 protein. This sample has more than 600,000 distinct CDR3 sequences, with around 14% found just once. The source material was memory CD4+ T cells from blood. Receptors originate from a female donor in good health, serving as a healthy control. CDR3s leave out the opening cysteine and the closing phenylalanine or tryptophan. The order of the fields is J gene, V gene, CDR3 protein.

J: TRBJ1-1
V: TRBV4-1
CDR3: ASSLSTGLGNTEAF

J: TRBJ1-5
V: TRBV3-1
CDR3: ASSPKLGGSPFGPQH

J: TRBJ2-5
V: TRBV10-3
CDR3: AISETGFRQETQY

J: TRBJ2-3
V: TRBV20-1
CDR3: SAPRADRGDTQY

J: TRBJ1-1
V: TRBV5-1
CDR3: ASSSYRATEAF

J: TRBJ2-5
V: TRBV20-1
CDR3: SAKTGRGRETQY

J: TRBJ1-6
V: TRBV2
CDR3: ASTLTGGENSPLH

J: TRBJ2-7
V: TRBV11-2
CDR3: ASSLTRGLSYEQY

J: TRBJ2-1
V: TRBV15
CDR3: ATSRDIGLAGLYNEQF

J: TRBJ2-7
V: TRBV4-3
CDR3: ASSQDWGISYEQY

J: TRBJ2-5
V: TRBV20-1
CDR3: SARDRGLAGGETQY

J: TRBJ1-4
V: TRBV12-3/TRBV12-4
CDR3: ASRDPGGVVEKLF

J: TRBJ1-4
V: TRBV11-2
CDR3: ASSPGQVTHNEKLF

J: TRBJ2-3
V: TRBV5-1
CDR3: ASSFLAVLPGDTQY

J: TRBJ1-5
V: TRBV6-2/TRBV6-3
CDR3: ASRTRTGINQPQH

J: TRBJ2-5
V: TRBV20-1
CDR3: SARAPPRGGETQY

J: TRBJ1-3
V: TRBV5-1
CDR3: ASADSFGNTIY

J: TRBJ1-1
V: TRBV3-1
CDR3: ASSQDGQGTEAF

J: TRBJ1-1
V: TRBV29-1
CDR3: SVGQGNTEAF

J: TRBJ2-3
V: TRBV20-1
CDR3: SARLALAGGTASTDTQY

J: TRBJ2-3
V: TRBV28
CDR3: ASSLAGLGADTQY

J: TRBJ2-1
V: TRBV5-1
CDR3: ASSLEGTRGNEQF

J: TRBJ2-7
V: TRBV6-5
CDR3: ASSYGTPYEQY

J: TRBJ1-1
V: TRBV12-3/TRBV12-4
CDR3: ASSREIPEAF

J: TRBJ2-3
V: TRBV27
CDR3: ASRNPGADTQY

J: TRBJ2-7
V: TRBV20-1
CDR3: SARSGSMEEQY

J: TRBJ2-1
V: TRBV30
CDR3: AWKVNEQF

J: TRBJ2-1
V: TRBV2
CDR3: ASSEGPSGTGNEQF

J: TRBJ2-5
V: TRBV4-2
CDR3: ASSQDLAGSPGTQY

J: TRBJ1-1
V: TRBV29-1
CDR3: SVRLSAGAF

J: TRBJ1-1
V: TRBV18
CDR3: ASLGVLNTEAF

J: TRBJ2-3
V: TRBV11-2
CDR3: ASSSSITGGTDTQY

J: TRBJ2-7
V: TRBV6-1
CDR3: ASSDIGQAPEQY

J: TRBJ1-1
V: TRBV20-1
CDR3: SASPRGEAF

J: TRBJ2-6
V: TRBV7-8
CDR3: ASSRGGGLSGANVLT